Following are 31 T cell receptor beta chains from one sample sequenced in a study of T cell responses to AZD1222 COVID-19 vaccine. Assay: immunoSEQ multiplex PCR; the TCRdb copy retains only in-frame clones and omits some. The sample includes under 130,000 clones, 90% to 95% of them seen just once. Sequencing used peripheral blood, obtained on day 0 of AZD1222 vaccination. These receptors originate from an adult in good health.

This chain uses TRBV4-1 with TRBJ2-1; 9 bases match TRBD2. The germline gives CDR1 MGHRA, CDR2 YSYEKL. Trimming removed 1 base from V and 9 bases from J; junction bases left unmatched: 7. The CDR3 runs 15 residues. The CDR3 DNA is TGCGCCAGCAGCCAAGCGGGGCGGGAGGGCTTTGAGCAGTTCTTC. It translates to CASSQAGREGFEQFF.

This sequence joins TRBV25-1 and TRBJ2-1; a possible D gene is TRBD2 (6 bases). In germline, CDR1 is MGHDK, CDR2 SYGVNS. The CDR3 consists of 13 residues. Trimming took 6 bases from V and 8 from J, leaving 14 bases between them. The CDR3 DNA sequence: TGTGCCAGCAGATTTGCGGGGAAAGATGAGCAGTTCTTC. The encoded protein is CASRFAGKDEQFF.

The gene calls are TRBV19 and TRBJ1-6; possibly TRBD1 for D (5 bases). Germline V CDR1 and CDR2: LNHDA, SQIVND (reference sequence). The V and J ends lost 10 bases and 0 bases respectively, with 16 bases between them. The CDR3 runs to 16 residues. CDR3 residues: CATLRGRSSYNSPLHF. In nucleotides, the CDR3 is TGTGCCACCCTAAGGGGCAGAAGCTCCTATAATTCACCCCTCCACTTT.

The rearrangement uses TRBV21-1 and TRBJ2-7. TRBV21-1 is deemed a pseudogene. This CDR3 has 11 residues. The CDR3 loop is CASSKKYEQYF. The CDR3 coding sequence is TGTGCCAGCAGCAAAAAATACGAGCAGTACTTC.

CDR3 bases: TGTGCCAGCTCACCAGATCGGGGGAGCACTGAAGCTTTCTTT. Translating it yields CASSPDRGSTEAFF. This rearrangement joins TRBV18 to TRBJ1-1; D may be TRBD1 (5 bases). Deletions cut 2 bases from V and 4 bases from J, with 11 bases between. The germline CDR1 and CDR2 sequences are KGHSH and LQKENI. The CDR3 contains 14 residues.

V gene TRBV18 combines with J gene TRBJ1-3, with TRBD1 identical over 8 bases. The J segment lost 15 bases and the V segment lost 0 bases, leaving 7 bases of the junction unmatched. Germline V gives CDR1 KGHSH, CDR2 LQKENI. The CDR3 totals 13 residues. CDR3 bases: TGTGCCAGCTCACCACCAAACAGGGGGTTTCCATATTTT. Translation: CASSPPNRGFPYF.

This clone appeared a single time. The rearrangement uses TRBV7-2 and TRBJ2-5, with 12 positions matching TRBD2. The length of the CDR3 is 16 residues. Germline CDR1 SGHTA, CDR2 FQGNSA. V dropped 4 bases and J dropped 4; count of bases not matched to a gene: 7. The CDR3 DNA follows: TGTGCCAGCAGCTCCGGGACTAGCGGGCTCCGAGAGACCCAGTACTTC. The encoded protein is CASSSGTSGLRETQYF.

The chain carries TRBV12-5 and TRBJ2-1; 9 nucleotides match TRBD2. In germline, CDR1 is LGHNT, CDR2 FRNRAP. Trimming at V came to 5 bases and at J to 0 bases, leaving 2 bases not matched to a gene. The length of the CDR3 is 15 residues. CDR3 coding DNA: TGTGCTAGTGGTGAGCGGGGGGCCTCCTACAATGAGCAGTTCTTC. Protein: CASGERGASYNEQFF.

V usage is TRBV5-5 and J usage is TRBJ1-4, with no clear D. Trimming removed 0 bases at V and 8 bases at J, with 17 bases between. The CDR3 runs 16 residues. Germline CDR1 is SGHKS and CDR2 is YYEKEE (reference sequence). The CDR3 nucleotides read TGTGCCAGCAGCTTGGGTGACTCAATTCCGGGGGAAAAACTGTTTTTT. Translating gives CASSLGDSIPGEKLFF.

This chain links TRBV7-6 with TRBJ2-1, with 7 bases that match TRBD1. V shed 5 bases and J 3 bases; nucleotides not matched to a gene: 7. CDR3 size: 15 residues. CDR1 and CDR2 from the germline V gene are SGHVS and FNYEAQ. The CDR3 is CASSADRAVYNEQFF. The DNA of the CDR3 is TGTGCCAGCAGCGCCGACAGGGCCGTCTACAATGAGCAGTTCTTC.

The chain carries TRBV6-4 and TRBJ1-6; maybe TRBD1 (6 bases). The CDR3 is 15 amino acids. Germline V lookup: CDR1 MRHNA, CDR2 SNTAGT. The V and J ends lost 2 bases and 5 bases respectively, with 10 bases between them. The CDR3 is CASSDGGANNSPLHF. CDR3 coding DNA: TGTGCCAGCAGTGACGGGGGGGCCAATAATTCACCCCTCCACTTT.

CDR3 bases: TGTGCCAGCAGCTTAGTGTCAGGGTCCGGTGGCTACACCTTC. This gives the protein CASSLVSGSGGYTF. The chain links TRBV7-9 to TRBJ1-2, with D tentatively TRBD1 (5 bases). The length of the CDR3 is 14 residues. Germline V gene sequence: CDR1 SEHNR, CDR2 FQNEAQ (reference sequence). Trimming pared 1 base from V and 7 bases from J, leaving 13 bases between.

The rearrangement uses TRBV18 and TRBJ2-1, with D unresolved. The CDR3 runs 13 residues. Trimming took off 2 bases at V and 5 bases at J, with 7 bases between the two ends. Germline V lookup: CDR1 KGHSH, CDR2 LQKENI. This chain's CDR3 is CASSPARNNEQFF. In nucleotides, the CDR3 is TGTGCCAGCTCACCAGCCAGAAACAATGAGCAGTTCTTC.

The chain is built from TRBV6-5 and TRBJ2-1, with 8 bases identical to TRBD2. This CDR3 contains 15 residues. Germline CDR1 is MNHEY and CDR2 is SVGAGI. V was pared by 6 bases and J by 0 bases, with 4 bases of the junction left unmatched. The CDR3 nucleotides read TGTGCCAGCAGACGGGGGGGCAACTCCTACAATGAGCAGTTCTTC. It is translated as CASRRGGNSYNEQFF.

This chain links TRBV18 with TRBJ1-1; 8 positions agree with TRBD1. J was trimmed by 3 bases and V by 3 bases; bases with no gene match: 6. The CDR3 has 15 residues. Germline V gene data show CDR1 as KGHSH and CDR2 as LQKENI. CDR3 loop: CASSPTGVKDTEAFF. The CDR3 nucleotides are TGTGCCAGCTCACCGACAGGGGTTAAGGACACTGAAGCTTTCTTT. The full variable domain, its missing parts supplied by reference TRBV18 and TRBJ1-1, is NAGVMQNPRHLVRRRGQEARLRCSPMKGHSHVYWYRQLPEEGLKFMVYLQKENIIDESGMPKERFSAEFPKEGPSILRIQQVVRGDSAAYFCASSPTGVKDTEAFFGQGTRLTVV.

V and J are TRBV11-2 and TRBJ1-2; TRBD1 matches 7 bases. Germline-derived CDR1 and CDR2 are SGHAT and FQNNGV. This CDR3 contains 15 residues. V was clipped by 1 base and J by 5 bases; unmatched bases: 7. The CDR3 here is CASSLGPGQHYGYTF. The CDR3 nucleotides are TGTGCCAGCAGCTTAGGACCGGGACAGCATTATGGCTACACCTTC.

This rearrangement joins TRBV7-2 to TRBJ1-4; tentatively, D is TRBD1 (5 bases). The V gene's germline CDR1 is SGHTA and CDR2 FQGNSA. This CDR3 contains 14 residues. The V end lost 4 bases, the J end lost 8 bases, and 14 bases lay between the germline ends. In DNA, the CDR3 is TGTGCCAGCAGCTACATTGACAGCGCAGAAAAACTGTTTTTT. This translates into CASSYIDSAEKLFF.

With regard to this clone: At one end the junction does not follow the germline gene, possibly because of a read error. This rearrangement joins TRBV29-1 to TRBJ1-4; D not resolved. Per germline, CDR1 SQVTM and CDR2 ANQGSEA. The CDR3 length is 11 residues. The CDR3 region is CSVESNGKLFF. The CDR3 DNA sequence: TGCAGCGTTGAGTCAAATGGAAAACTGTTTTTT.

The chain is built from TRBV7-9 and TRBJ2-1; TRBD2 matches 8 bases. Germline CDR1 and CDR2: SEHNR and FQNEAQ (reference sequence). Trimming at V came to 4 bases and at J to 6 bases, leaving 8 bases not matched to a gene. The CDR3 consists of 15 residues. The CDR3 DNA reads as TGTGCCAGCAGCTGGGGACTAGGCCCCCTCAATGAGCAGTTCTTC. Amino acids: CASSWGLGPLNEQFF.

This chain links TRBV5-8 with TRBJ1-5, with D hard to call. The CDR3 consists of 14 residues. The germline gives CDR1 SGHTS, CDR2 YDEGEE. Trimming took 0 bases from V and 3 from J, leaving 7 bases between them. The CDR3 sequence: CASSLEPDNQPQHF. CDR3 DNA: TGTGCCAGCAGCTTGGAGCCAGACAATCAGCCCCAGCATTTT.

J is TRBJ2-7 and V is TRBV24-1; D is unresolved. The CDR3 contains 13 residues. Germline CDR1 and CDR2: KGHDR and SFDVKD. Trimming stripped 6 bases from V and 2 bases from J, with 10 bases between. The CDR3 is CATSPYCPYEQYF. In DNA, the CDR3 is TGTGCCACCAGTCCGTATTGCCCCTACGAGCAGTACTTC.

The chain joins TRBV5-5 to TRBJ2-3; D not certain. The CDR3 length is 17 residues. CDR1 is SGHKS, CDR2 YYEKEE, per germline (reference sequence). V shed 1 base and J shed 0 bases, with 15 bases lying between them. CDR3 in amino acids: CASSLRLGLTSTDTQYF. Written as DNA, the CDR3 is TGTGCCAGCAGCTTGCGCTTAGGGCTGACTAGCACAGATACGCAGTATTTT.

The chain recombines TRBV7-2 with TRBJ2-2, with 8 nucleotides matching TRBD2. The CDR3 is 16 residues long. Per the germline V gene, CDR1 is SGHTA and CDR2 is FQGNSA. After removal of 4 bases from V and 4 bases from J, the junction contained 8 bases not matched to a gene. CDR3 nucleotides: TGTGCCAGCAGCTCCGGTTTCGGGGGGGCCACCGGGGAGCTGTTTTTT. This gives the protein CASSSGFGGATGELFF.

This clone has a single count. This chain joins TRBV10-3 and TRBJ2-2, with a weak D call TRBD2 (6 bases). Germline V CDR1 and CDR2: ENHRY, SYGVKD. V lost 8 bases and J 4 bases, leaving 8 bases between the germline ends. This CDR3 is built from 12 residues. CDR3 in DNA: TGTGCCATCTCGCGGGGCACCGGGGAGCTGTTTTTT. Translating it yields CAISRGTGELFF.

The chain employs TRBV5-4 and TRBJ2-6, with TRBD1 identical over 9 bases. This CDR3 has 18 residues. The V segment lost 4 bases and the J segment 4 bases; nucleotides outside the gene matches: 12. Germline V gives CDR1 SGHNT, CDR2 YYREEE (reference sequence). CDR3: CASSKGGTGRSGANVLTF. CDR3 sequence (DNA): TGTGCCAGCAGCAAAGGTGGGACAGGGCGGTCCGGGGCCAACGTCCTGACTTTC.

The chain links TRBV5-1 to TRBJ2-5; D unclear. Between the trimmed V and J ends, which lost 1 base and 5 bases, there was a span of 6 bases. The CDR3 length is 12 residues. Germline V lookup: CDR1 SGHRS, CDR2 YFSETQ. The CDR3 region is CASSLQAETQYF. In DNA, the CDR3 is TGCGCCAGCAGCTTGCAGGCGGAGACCCAGTACTTC.

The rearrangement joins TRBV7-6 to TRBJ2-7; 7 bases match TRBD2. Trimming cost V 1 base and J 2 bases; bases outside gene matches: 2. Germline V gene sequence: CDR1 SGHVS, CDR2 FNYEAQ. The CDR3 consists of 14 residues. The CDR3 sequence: CASSLGGLTYEQYF. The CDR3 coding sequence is TGTGCCAGCAGCTTAGGGGGACTAACCTACGAGCAGTACTTC.

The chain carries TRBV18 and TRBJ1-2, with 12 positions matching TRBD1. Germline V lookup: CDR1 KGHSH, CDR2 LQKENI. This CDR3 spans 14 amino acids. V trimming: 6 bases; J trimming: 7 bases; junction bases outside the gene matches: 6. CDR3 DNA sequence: TGTGCCAGCTCCGCCGGGACAGGGGGCATTGGCTACACCTTC. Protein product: CASSAGTGGIGYTF.

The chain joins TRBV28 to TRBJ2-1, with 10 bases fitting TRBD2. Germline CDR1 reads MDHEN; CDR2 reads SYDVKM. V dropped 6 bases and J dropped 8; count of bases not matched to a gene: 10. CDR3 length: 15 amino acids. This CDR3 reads CASRKGLAGVYEQFF. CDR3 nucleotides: TGTGCCAGCAGAAAGGGGCTAGCGGGAGTGTATGAGCAGTTCTTC.

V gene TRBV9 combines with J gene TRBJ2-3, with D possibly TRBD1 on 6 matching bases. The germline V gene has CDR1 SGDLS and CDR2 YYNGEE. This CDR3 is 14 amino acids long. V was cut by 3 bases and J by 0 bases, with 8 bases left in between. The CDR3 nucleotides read TGTGCCAGCAGCGCGACAGGAAGCACAGATACGCAGTATTTT. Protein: CASSATGSTDTQYF.

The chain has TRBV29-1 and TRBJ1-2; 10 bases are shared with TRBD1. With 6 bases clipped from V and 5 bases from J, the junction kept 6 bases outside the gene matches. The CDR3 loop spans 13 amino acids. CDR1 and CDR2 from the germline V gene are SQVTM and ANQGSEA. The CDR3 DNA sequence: TGCAGCGTGAGGGACAGGGGAGAGTATGGCTACACCTTC. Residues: CSVRDRGEYGYTF.